The entry below describes one T cell receptor beta chain. Its target is unknown. The data are from a study of persistence of HIV-infected CD4 T cells. Regarding the study as a whole: Proviral oligoclonality tracked with TCR oligoclonality within the same sorted cells. TCRbeta richness was lower in CMV- and Gag-responding cells than in anti-CD3/anti-CD28-responding cells. Degenerate expanded CDR3beta sequences were enriched among CMV- and Gag-responding cells.

The stimulus was lysate of CMV-infected fibroblasts, approximately 9.6 ug/mL. CD40L/CD69 double-negative CD45RO-high memory CD4+ T cells were collected. These HIV-1-infected adults initiated suppressive ART in chronic infection. The germline CDR1 and CDR2 sequences are MDHEN and SYDVKM. CDR3 length equals 15 residues. The V gene lost 5 bases and the J gene lost 7 bases, with 17 bases spanning the gap. This was the immunoSEQ version 4 assay in survey mode. Assay: immunoSEQ multiplex PCR; the TCRdb copy retains only in-frame clones and omits some. The sample contains 35,000 to 40,000 clones, 80% of which appear only once.

The specimen comprised CD4+ T cells sorted from PBMCs after approximately 19-hour stimulation, sampled from a patient who received antiretroviral therapy. The receptor comes from an adult man with HIV who was CMV-seropositive. J is TRBJ1-4 and V is TRBV28, with D maybe TRBD1 (5 bases). The CDR3: CASSLGGGNIEKLFF. The CDR3 coding sequence is TGTGCCAGCAGTCTTGGGGGGGGGAATATTGAAAAACTGTTTTTT.